The rows below give T cell receptor beta chains drawn from one sample of a study of CD8+CD57+ T cells in acquired aplastic anemia. TCRdb re-analysed the reads in MiXCR, keeping a single row per CDR3 protein. The data contain 200,000 to 250,000 distinct CDR3 sequences, 34% of them seen just once; the ten biggest clones take up 0.95% to 1.3%. The sequencing input was sorted CD4+, CD8+, or CD8+CD57+ T cells (not recorded which) from PBMCs. The receptors originated from a human donor in good health, serving as a control. Each CDR3 is given with its conserved first and last residue. The order of the fields is J gene, clone size, V gene, D gene, CDR3 protein, CDR3 DNA. The D gene is left open where the match is weak. Clone size is stated in some rows and not others, as once, few, many or a class when expanded.

TRBJ1-2 | few | TRBV5-8 | TRBD1 | CASRLPGQGDLGYTF | TGTGCCAGCAGACTCCCGGGACAGGGGGACCTTGGCTACACCTTC
TRBJ2-3 | many | TRBV24-1 | - | CATSDSGTDTQYF | TGTGCCACCAGTGATTCAGGCACAGATACGCAGTATTTT
TRBJ1-3 | many | TRBV20-1 | - | CSARGAGRSSGNTIYF | TGCAGTGCTAGAGGGGCAGGGCGGTCCTCTGGAAACACCATATATTTT
TRBJ2-1 | - | TRBV7-9 | TRBD1 | CASSQNVRGQGKYNEQFF | TGTGCCAGCAGCCAGAATGTCAGGGGACAGGGAAAATACAATGAGCAGTTCTTC
TRBJ1-1 | few | TRBV19 | - | CASSYGGDNMNTEAFF | TGTGCCAGCAGTTACGGAGGGGACAACATGAACACTGAAGCTTTCTTT
TRBJ2-4 | once | TRBV29-1 | - | CSVRGGGIQYF | TGCAGCGTCCGAGGGGGGGGCATTCAGTACTTC
TRBJ2-2 | - | TRBV12-3/TRBV12-4 | TRBD2 | CAGRDREGGTGELFF | TGTGCCGGACGCGACCGGGAGGGCGGTACCGGGGAGCTGTTTTTT
TRBJ2-7 | many | TRBV2 | TRBD2 | CASRATSGGYEQYF | TGTGCCAGCAGAGCCACTAGCGGGGGTTACGAGCAGTACTTC
TRBJ2-1 | many | TRBV10-3 | - | CAISGGTGLDFNEQFF | TGTGCCATCAGTGGAGGAACAGGTCTGGATTTCAATGAGCAGTTCTTC
TRBJ1-1 | many | TRBV7-9 | - | CASRSRGLVNTEAFF | TGTGCCAGCAGGAGCCGGGGACTGGTGAACACTGAAGCTTTCTTT
TRBJ1-6 | - | TRBV2 | - | CASRHRVGSPLHF | TGTGCCAGCAGACACAGGGTAGGCTCACCCCTCCACTTT
TRBJ1-6 | medium-sized | TRBV2 | - | CASRADSNSPLHF | TGTGCCAGCAGGGCGGACAGTAATTCACCCCTCCACTTT
TRBJ1-2 | - | TRBV30 | - | CAWSAPWGERGYGYTF | TGTGCCTGGAGTGCCCCGTGGGGGGAGCGGGGTTATGGCTACACCTTC
TRBJ1-4 | many | TRBV2 | - | CASSEEGALYEKLFF | TGTGCCAGCAGTGAGGAAGGGGCTCTATATGAAAAACTGTTTTTT
TRBJ2-3 | many | TRBV7-8 | - | CASSLRGAPDTQYF | TGTGCCAGCAGCTTACGGGGGGCGCCAGATACGCAGTATTTT
TRBJ2-2 | - | TRBV24-1 | - | CATSDSSTEGTGELFF | TGTGCCACCAGTGATTCGTCGACAGAAGGGACCGGGGAGCTGTTTTTT
TRBJ2-3 | few | TRBV20-1 | TRBD2 | CSVIPTREAGVTDTQYF | TGCAGTGTCATACCGACTAGGGAAGCGGGGGTCACAGATACGCAGTATTTT
TRBJ2-3 | few | TRBV5-6 | - | CASSLRQSTDTQYF | TGTGCCAGCAGCTTGCGGCAGAGCACAGATACGCAGTATTTT
TRBJ1-2 | few | TRBV27 | - | CASSPRGLAGYTF | TGTGCCAGCAGCCCCAGGGGACTCGCTGGCTACACCTTC
TRBJ2-3 | - | TRBV27 | - | CAARGWFGGQGTDTQYF | TGTGCCGCACGGGGATGGTTTGGGGGGCAGGGCACAGATACGCAGTATTTT
TRBJ2-1 | many | TRBV4-2 | - | CASSQLRDSYNEQFF | TGTGCCAGCAGCCAACTCCGGGACTCGTACAATGAGCAGTTCTTC
TRBJ1-2 | few | TRBV11-1 | - | CASSLKQGVHGYTF | TGTGCCAGCAGTCTGAAACAGGGTGTCCATGGCTACACCTTC
TRBJ2-7 | few | TRBV5-4 | TRBD2 | CASSLTSGGLYEQYF | TGTGCCAGCAGCTTGACTAGCGGGGGCCTTTACGAGCAGTACTTC
TRBJ1-1 | many | TRBV5-1 | - | CASSLTATEAFF | TGCGCCAGCAGCTTGACGGCCACTGAAGCTTTCTTT
TRBJ2-1 | many | TRBV10-2 | - | CASSDRDVQYNEQFF | TGCGCCAGCAGTGACAGGGACGTCCAGTACAATGAGCAGTTCTTC
TRBJ2-7 | few | TRBV4-1 | - | CASSQDRGGLVFHEQYF | TGCGCCAGCAGCCAAGATAGGGGGGGACTGGTTTTCCACGAGCAGTACTTC
TRBJ1-1 | - | TRBV2 | - | CASSEWGGDTGAFF | TGTGCCAGCAGTGAATGGGGAGGGGACACTGGAGCCTTCTTT
TRBJ2-7 | - | TRBV29-1 | TRBD1 | CRQAGGEQYF | TGCAGACAAGCAGGGGGCGAGCAGTACTTC
TRBJ2-7 | many | TRBV20-1 | - | CSAISMATYEQYF | TGCAGTGCTATTAGTATGGCTACTTACGAGCAGTACTTC
TRBJ2-1 | few | TRBV5-1 | - | CASSLSIGGGNEQFF | TGCGCCAGCAGCCTATCCATAGGAGGGGGCAATGAGCAGTTCTTC
TRBJ1-6 | many | TRBV19 | - | CASSLGHSSSYNSPLHF | TGTGCCAGTAGTTTGGGACATTCGAGCTCCTATAATTCACCCCTCCACTTT
TRBJ2-7 | many | TRBV20-1 | - | CSAADRKKPYEQYF | TGCAGTGCCGCTGACAGAAAGAAACCCTACGAGCAGTACTTC
TRBJ1-1 | many | TRBV9 | - | CASSVVGQMGTEAFF | TGTGCCAGCAGCGTAGTGGGCCAAATGGGCACTGAAGCTTTCTTT
TRBJ1-1 | - | TRBV25-1 | - | CASRKTGLMNTEAFF | TGTGCCAGCAGGAAGACGGGACTGATGAACACTGAAGCTTTCTTT
TRBJ1-2 | many | TRBV6-1 | TRBD1 | CASSETYQGVDHGYTF | TGTGCCAGCAGTGAAACCTATCAGGGGGTAGATCATGGCTACACCTTC
TRBJ2-7 | many | TRBV7-6 | TRBD2 | CASSFGASGIYEQYF | TGTGCCAGCAGCTTTGGGGCGAGCGGGATCTACGAGCAGTACTTC
TRBJ2-3 | few | TRBV11-2 | - | CASSLLGSTDTQYF | TGTGCCAGCAGCTTATTGGGCTCCACAGATACGCAGTATTTT
TRBJ2-1 | few | TRBV11-2 | - | CASTFNAGHDEQFF | TGTGCCAGCACCTTCAACGCGGGCCACGATGAGCAGTTCTTC
TRBJ2-3 | - | TRBV4-1 | - | CASSQGGTSTDTQYF | TGCGCCAGCAGCCAAGGTGGCACCTCCACAGATACGCAGTATTTT
TRBJ2-7 | - | TRBV7-2 | TRBD1 | CASSLGQGWVYEQYF | TGTGCCAGCAGCTTGGGACAGGGATGGGTCTACGAGCAGTACTTC
TRBJ2-7 | - | TRBV6-5 | TRBD1 | CASSYSWDRAEQYF | TGTGCCAGCAGTTACTCTTGGGACAGGGCCGAGCAGTACTTC
TRBJ2-2 | - | TRBV27 | TRBD1 | CASRNDRAPDGELFF | TGTGCCAGCAGAAATGACAGGGCTCCCGACGGGGAGCTGTTTTTT
TRBJ2-3 | many | TRBV20-1 | TRBD1 | CSARGDSPSTDTQYF | TGCAGTGCTAGAGGGGACAGTCCTAGCACAGATACGCAGTATTTT
TRBJ1-5 | many | TRBV2 | - | CASNLFGDSNQPQHF | TGTGCCAGCAACCTGTTTGGAGATAGCAATCAGCCCCAGCATTTT
TRBJ1-2 | - | TRBV24-1 | - | CATYEWDSGYTF | TGTGCCACCTATGAATGGGATTCTGGCTACACCTTC
TRBJ2-7 | - | TRBV7-2 | - | CASRIDRSYEQYF | TGTGCCAGCAGAATTGACAGGAGTTACGAGCAGTACTTC
TRBJ1-2 | - | TRBV4-1 | - | CASSQPTRGAANYGYTF | TGCGCCAGCAGCCAGCCTACTAGGGGTGCAGCTAACTATGGCTACACCTTC